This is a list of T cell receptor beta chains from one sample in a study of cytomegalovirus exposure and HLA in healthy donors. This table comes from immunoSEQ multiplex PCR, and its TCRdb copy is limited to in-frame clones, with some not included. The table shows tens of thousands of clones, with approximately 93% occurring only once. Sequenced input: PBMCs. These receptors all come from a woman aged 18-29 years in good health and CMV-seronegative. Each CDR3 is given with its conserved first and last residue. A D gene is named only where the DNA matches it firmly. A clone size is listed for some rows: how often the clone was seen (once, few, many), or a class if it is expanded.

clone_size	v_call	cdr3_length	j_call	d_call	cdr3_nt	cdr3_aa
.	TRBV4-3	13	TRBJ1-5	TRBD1	TGCGCCAGCAGCCGCGACAGGGATCAGCCCCAGCATTTT	CASSRDRDQPQHF
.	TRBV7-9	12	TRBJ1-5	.	TGTGCCAGCAGCTCCGGACAGCTGCCCCAGCATTTT	CASSSGQLPQHF
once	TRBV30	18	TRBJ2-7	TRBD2	TGTGCCTGGAGTGCGGCGCATTCCTGGACTAGCGTGCGCTACGAGCAGTACTTC	CAWSAAHSWTSVRYEQYF
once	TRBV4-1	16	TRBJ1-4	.	TGCGCCAGCAGCCAAGATTTGGCTTCTGCTAATGAAAAACTGTTTTTT	CASSQDLASANEKLFF
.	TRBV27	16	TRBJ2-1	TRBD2	TGTGCCAGCAGTCCTTCAGCGGGGGGGATATACAATGAGCAGTTCTTC	CASSPSAGGIYNEQFF
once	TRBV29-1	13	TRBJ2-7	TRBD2	TGCAGCGCCTCGGGGGGGCTCGGATACGAGCAGTACTTC	CSASGGLGYEQYF
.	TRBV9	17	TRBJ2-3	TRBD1	TGTGCCAGCAGCGACCACCGGGACAGGGGGAGCACAGATACGCAGTATTTT	CASSDHRDRGSTDTQYF
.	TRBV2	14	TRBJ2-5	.	TGTGCCAGCAGTGCACTGACAGATGCGGAGACCCAGTACTTC	CASSALTDAETQYF
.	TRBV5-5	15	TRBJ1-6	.	TGTGCCAGCAGCCCATGGGCCCCCCAAGATTCACCCCTCCACTTT	CASSPWAPQDSPLHF
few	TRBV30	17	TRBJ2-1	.	TGTGCCTGGAGTGAGGTGGGGGCAGAACAATCCTACAATGAGCAGTTCTTC	CAWSEVGAEQSYNEQFF
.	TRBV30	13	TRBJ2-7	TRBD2	TGTGCCTGGAGCCAGAGCGGGACGGGCGAGCAGTACTTC	CAWSQSGTGEQYF
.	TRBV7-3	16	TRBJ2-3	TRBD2	TGTGCCAGCAGCCCCGGGACTAGCGGGAGAGGCGATACGCAGTATTTT	CASSPGTSGRGDTQYF
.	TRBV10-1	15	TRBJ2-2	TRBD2	TGCGCCAGCAGTGAGGCGGGGGGCGACACCGGGGAGCTGTTTTTT	CASSEAGGDTGELFF
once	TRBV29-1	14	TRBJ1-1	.	TGCAGCGTTTTTGGTCCGGGGATGAACACTGAAGCTTTCTTT	CSVFGPGMNTEAFF
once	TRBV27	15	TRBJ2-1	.	TGTGCCAGCAGTTTATCAGGGAGCTCCTACAATGAGCAGTTCTTC	CASSLSGSSYNEQFF
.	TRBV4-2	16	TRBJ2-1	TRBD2	TGTGCCAGCAGCCCCGATGTGGCGGGAGGGTACAATGAGCAGTTCTTC	CASSPDVAGGYNEQFF
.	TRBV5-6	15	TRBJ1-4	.	TGTGCCAGCAGCTTGAGGGCAGGGGTTGTTGAAAAACTGTTTTTT	CASSLRAGVVEKLFF
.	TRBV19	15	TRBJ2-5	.	TGTGCCAGTAGTGAGGGCCCGGCTAGAGAAGAGACCCAGTACTTC	CASSEGPAREETQYF
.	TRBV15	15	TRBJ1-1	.	TGTGCCACCAGCAGAGATAGGGGAGGTGAGACTGAAGCTTTCTTT	CATSRDRGGETEAFF
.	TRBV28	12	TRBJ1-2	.	TGTGCCAGCAGTTCCCGACAGGATGGCTACACCTTC	CASSSRQDGYTF
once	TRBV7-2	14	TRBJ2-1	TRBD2	TGTGCCACCAGCGGACTAGCGGGAGGCAATGAGCAGTTCTTC	CATSGLAGGNEQFF
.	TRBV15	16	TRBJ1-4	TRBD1	TGTGCCACCAGCAACAGGGGATACCATTCTAATGAAAAACTGTTTTTT	CATSNRGYHSNEKLFF
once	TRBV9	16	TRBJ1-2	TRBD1	TGTGCCAGCAGCGTAGGTTCCGGGACAGATGACTATGGCTACACCTTC	CASSVGSGTDDYGYTF
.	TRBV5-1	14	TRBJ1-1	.	TGCGCCAGCAGCTTGGTCGTCTCGAACACTGAAGCTTTCTTT	CASSLVVSNTEAFF
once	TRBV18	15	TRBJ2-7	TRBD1	TGTGCCAGCTCACCAAAGGGACAGGGTTTATACGAGCAGTACTTC	CASSPKGQGLYEQYF
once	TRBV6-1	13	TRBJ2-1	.	TGTGCCAGCAGTCGTACTCAGGGGAATGAGCAGTTCTTC	CASSRTQGNEQFF
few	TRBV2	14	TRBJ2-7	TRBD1	TGTGCCAGCAGACCGGGACAGGGGGGATACGAGCAGTACTTC	CASRPGQGGYEQYF
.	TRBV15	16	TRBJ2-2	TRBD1	TGTGCCACCAGCAGGTACCGGACAGGGAACACCGGGGAGCTGTTTTTT	CATSRYRTGNTGELFF
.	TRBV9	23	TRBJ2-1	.	TGTGCCAGCAGCAGACTCCCAGAAGTCTCCTCCTACAATGAGCAGTTCTTTCCCAATGAGCAGTTCTTC	CASSRLPEVSSYNEQFFPNEQFF
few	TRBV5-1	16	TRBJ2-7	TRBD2	TGCGCCAGCAGCTCCCGACTAGCGGGAGACGCAGGCGAGCAGTACTTC	CASSSRLAGDAGEQYF
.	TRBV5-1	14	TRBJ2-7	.	TGCGCCAGCAGCTTGGGACCGACAACCTACGAGCAGTACTTC	CASSLGPTTYEQYF
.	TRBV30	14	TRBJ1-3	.	TGTGCCTGGAGTGTACTACAGGCAGGAAACACCATATATTTT	CAWSVLQAGNTIYF
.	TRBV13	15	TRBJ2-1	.	TGTGCCAGCAGCAGCAGGATCGACTCCTACAATGAGCAGTTCTTC	CASSSRIDSYNEQFF
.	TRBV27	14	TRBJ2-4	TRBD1	TGTGCCAGCGGGGGCCCGGGACAGGGTATCATTCAGTACTTC	CASGGPGQGIIQYF
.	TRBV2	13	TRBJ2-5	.	TGTGCCAGCAGTCCCTGGACAGAAGAGACCCAGTACTTC	CASSPWTEETQYF
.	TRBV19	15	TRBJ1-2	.	TGTGCCAGTAGTATCTCTAGAGGTTCTAACTATGGCTACACCTTC	CASSISRGSNYGYTF
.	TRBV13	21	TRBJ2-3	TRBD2	TGTGCCAGCAGCTTAGGCGTGCTAGCGGGAGAGAAACGGTGGGGCACAGATACGCAGTATTTT	CASSLGVLAGEKRWGTDTQYF